This T cell receptor (beta chain) derives from a study of blood T cell repertoires in COVID-19. About the study: Samples taken during acute and convalescent COVID-19 were collected in the United States, Italy and Spain. T cells, B-cell-depleted T cells, or PBMCs provided the cDNA or gDNA that served as material.

In the original analysis: Estimation of nucleated cell counts was performed using reference gene primer amplification. The data were produced by immunoSEQ multiplex PCR, yet TCRdb's version contains in-frame clones alone and is incomplete. V and J calls and clone size are given by that table; D and trimming were obtained from the DNA. The data show more than 200,000 clones, with around 84% seen just once and 4.4% held by the top ten. The clonotype was recovered from a man aged 50-60 years with acute or convalescent COVID-19. The sample consisted of peripheral blood.

The CDR3 spells CASSLEGRGNTEAFF. CDR3 coding DNA: TGTGCCAGCAGCTTAGAGGGCAGGGGGAACACTGAAGCTTTCTTT. The V gene is TRBV7-9, the J gene TRBJ1-1, with D perhaps matching TRBD1 (6 bases). Germline V gene sequence: CDR1 SEHNR, CDR2 FQNEAQ (reference sequence). The CDR3 contains 15 residues. Trimming pared 1 base from V and 1 base from J, leaving 10 bases between.